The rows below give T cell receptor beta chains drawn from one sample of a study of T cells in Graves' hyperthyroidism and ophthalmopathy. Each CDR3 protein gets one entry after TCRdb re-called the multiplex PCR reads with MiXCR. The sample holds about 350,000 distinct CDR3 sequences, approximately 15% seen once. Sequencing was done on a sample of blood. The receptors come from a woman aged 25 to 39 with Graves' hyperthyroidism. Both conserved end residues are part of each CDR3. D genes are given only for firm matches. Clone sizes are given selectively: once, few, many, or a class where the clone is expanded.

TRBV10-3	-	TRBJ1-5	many	CAISDGLDQPQHF	TGTGCCATCAGCGACGGACTGGACCAGCCCCAGCATTTT
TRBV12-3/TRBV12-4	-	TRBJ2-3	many	CASSPPLGADTQYF	TGTGCCAGCTCTCCCCCCCTTGGGGCAGATACGCAGTATTTT
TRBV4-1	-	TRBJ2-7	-	CASSHPRPRDIYPYEQYF	TGCGCCAGCAGCCACCCACGTCCGCGGGACATCTACCCCTACGAGCAGTACTTC
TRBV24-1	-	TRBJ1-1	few	CATSDSGRSEAFF	TGTGCCACCAGTGATTCGGGGCGTTCTGAAGCTTTCTTT
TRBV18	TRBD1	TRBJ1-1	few	CASSLQGVNTEAFF	TGTGCCAGCTCCCTGCAGGGGGTGAACACTGAAGCTTTCTTT
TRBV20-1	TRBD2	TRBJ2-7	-	CSGGGGTGTYEQYF	TGCAGTGGGGGGGGGGGGACGGGAACGTACGAGCAGTACTTC
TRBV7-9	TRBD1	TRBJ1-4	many	CASNLGQHLTNEKLFF	TGTGCCAGCAACCTGGGACAGCACCTAACTAATGAAAAACTGTTTTTT
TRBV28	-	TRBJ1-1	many	CASSFPNPKQRAFF	TGTGCCAGCAGTTTCCCCAATCCTAAACAGAGGGCTTTCTTT
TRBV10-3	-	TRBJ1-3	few	CAISGTISGNTIYF	TGTGCCATCAGTGGGACTATCTCTGGAAACACCATATATTTT
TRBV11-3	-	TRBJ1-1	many	CASSLSNPCGEAFF	TGTGCCAGCAGCTTGTCAAATCCTTGCGGTGAAGCTTTCTTT
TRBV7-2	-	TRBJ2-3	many	CASKAGTTDTQYF	TGTGCCAGCAAGGCGGGAACCACAGATACGCAGTATTTT
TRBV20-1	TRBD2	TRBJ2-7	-	CSANGRSEQYF	TGCAGTGCTAACGGGAGGAGCGAGCAGTACTTC
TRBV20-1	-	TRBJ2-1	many	CSARNLRDTQDNEQFF	TGCAGTGCTAGAAACCTCCGGGACACCCAGGACAATGAGCAGTTCTTC
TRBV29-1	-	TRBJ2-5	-	CSVVEVETQYF	TGCAGCGTTGTAGAGGTAGAGACCCAGTACTTC
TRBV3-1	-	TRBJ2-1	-	CASSQERAWGNEQFF	TGTGCCAGCAGCCAAGAGAGGGCCTGGGGGAATGAGCAGTTCTTC
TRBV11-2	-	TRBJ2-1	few	CASSAAPDYEQFF	TGTGCCAGCAGCGCAGCCCCGGACTATGAGCAGTTCTTC
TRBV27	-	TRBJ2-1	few	CASSFPSGGNYNEQFF	TGTGCCAGCAGTTTCCCTTCGGGCGGGAACTACAATGAGCAGTTCTTC
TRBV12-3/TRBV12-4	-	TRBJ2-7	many	CASRGAEEQYF	TGTGCCAGCAGGGGCGCAGAGGAGCAGTACTTC
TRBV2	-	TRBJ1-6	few	CASRRTGDNSPLHF	TGTGCCAGCAGGCGGACGGGAGATAATTCACCCCTCCACTTT
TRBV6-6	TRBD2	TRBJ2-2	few	CASSYIPSSGMNTGELFF	TGTGCCAGCAGTTACATACCCTCCAGCGGGATGAACACCGGGGAGCTGTTTTTT
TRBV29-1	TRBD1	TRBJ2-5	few	CSVTGGETQYF	TGCAGCGTGACAGGGGGGGAGACCCAGTACTTC
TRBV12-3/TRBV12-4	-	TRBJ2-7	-	CASSPPTKDEQYF	TGTGCCAGCAGCCCCCCTACAAAGGACGAGCAGTACTTC
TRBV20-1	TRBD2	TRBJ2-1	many	CSARMRLAGGPYNEQFF	TGCAGTGCTAGAATGAGACTAGCGGGAGGCCCCTACAATGAGCAGTTCTTC
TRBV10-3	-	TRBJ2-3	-	CATQWQVTDTQYF	TGTGCCACCCAGTGGCAGGTCACAGATACGCAGTATTTT
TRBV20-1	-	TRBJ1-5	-	CSARAPYRAYQPQHF	TGCAGTGCTAGAGCCCCCTACAGGGCCTATCAGCCCCAGCATTTT
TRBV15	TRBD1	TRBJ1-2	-	CATSKDPGQGPAVTF	TGTGCCACCAGCAAAGATCCGGGACAGGGGCCCGCGGTCACCTTC
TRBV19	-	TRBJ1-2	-	CASRSAGHTNYGYTF	TGTGCCAGTAGGAGCGCGGGACACACTAACTATGGCTACACCTTC
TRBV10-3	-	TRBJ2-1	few	CAISDHGDEQFF	TGTGCCATCAGTGACCACGGGGATGAGCAGTTCTTC